These 26 T cell receptor beta chains were sequenced from one sample in a study of T cells after posttransplantation cyclophosphamide. Assay: immunoSEQ multiplex PCR; the TCRdb copy retains only in-frame clones and omits some. Among 14,000 or so clones, roughly 71% were seen once, and the ten largest hold around 1.2%. The sample comprised memory CD4+ T cells sorted from PBMCs. These TCRs come from a middle-aged man.

This chain connects TRBV19 to TRBJ2-6; D is unresolved. This CDR3 spans 13 amino acids. Trimming left V 7 bases short and J 0 bases short, with 4 bases between. Germline loops: CDR1 LNHDA, CDR2 SQIVND (reference sequence). The CDR3 spells CASTVSGANVLTF. Written as DNA, the CDR3 is TGTGCCAGTACAGTCTCTGGGGCCAACGTCCTGACTTTC.

This chain uses TRBV29-1 with TRBJ1-1; D gene uncertain. CDR3 length: 11 amino acids. Germline CDR1 and CDR2: SQVTM and ANQGSEA. The V gene lost 6 bases and the J gene lost 3 bases, with 8 bases spanning the gap. The CDR3 DNA sequence: TGCAGCGTGAACTACCACACTGAAGCTTTCTTT. Protein sequence: CSVNYHTEAFF.

The rearrangement joins TRBV10-3 to TRBJ1-2; 7 bases agree with TRBD1. This CDR3 spans 14 amino acids. Germline assignment: CDR1 ENHRY and CDR2 SYGVKD. J lost 7 bases, V lost 8 bases, and 13 bases had no gene match. The CDR3 protein is CAIGQQGGEIGYTF. In DNA, the CDR3 is TGTGCCATCGGGCAACAAGGGGGCGAAATTGGCTACACCTTC.

This chain connects TRBV11-3 to TRBJ2-7; a weak D match, TRBD1 (6 bases). The V and J ends lost 2 bases and 5 bases respectively, with 16 bases between them. The CDR3 sequence is 15 residues long. CDR1 is SGHNT, CDR2 YENEEA, per germline. The CDR3 region has the DNA TGTGCCAGCAGCTTATTTGGGGGCGGTACAGACGAGCAGTACTTC. Its translation is CASSLFGGGTDEQYF.

The chain couples TRBV2 to TRBJ2-3, with 12 bases identical to TRBD1. This CDR3 has 17 amino acids. Germline V gene lookup returns CDR1 SNHLY and CDR2 FYNNEI. The V gene end was trimmed by 8 bases and the J gene end by 1 base; junction bases not matched to a gene: 10. CDR3 nucleotide sequence: TGTGCCAGCGATAAGGGACAGGGGGCGCTTCGCACAGATACGCAGTATTTT. Residues: CASDKGQGALRTDTQYF.

The chain uses TRBV19 and TRBJ2-5; 12 nucleotides align to TRBD1. This CDR3 has 15 amino acids. Germline trimming cut 6 bases from V and 4 bases from J; bases unmatched to any gene: 6. Germline loops: CDR1 LNHDA, CDR2 SQIVND (reference sequence). CDR3 region: CASRMGQGAPETQYF. The DNA of the CDR3 is TGTGCCAGTAGAATGGGACAGGGGGCTCCAGAGACCCAGTACTTC. The full variable domain, with the rest looked up from reference TRBV19 and TRBJ2-5, is DGGITQSPKYLFRKEGQNVTLSCEQNLNHDAMYWYRQDPGQGLRLIYYSQIVNDFQKGDIAEGYSVSREKKESFPLTVTSAQKNPTAFYLCASRMGQGAPETQYFGPGTRLLVL.

The chain is built from TRBV29-1 and TRBJ2-2; 8 bases match TRBD2. The germline CDR1 and CDR2 sequences are SQVTM and ANQGSEA. CDR3 length: 13 amino acids. V was pared by 7 bases and J by 3 bases, with 4 bases of the junction left unmatched. The CDR3 spells CSGGGWDTGELFF. CDR3 DNA sequence: TGCAGCGGCGGGGGGTGGGACACCGGGGAGCTGTTTTTT.

The gene calls are TRBV10-1 and TRBJ2-7, with 8 bases matching TRBD1. The CDR3 contains 15 residues. Germline V CDR1 and CDR2: WNHNN, SYGVQD (reference sequence). The ends lost 6 bases at V and 6 bases at J; junction bases unmatched: 13. The CDR3 DNA follows: TGCGCCAGCAGCGGACAGGGACGGACACAAACCGAGCAGTACTTC. Protein sequence: CASSGQGRTQTEQYF.

This sequence joins TRBV28 and TRBJ1-1; a possible D gene is TRBD1 (6 bases). The CDR3 consists of 10 residues. V was clipped by 7 bases and J by 11 bases, with 11 bases between them. From germline, CDR1 is MDHEN and CDR2 SYDVKM. CDR3 nucleotide sequence: TGTGCCAGCATCGGACAGATCGCTTTCTTT. Translating it yields CASIGQIAFF.

This clone was counted a few times. The chain employs TRBV5-1 and TRBJ2-7; 8 positions agree with TRBD1. CDR3 length: 14 residues. The germline CDR1 and CDR2 sequences are SGHRS and YFSETQ. V dropped 4 bases and J dropped 9; count of bases not matched to a gene: 12. The CDR3 nucleotides read TGCGCCAGCAGCACGGGACAGGTCCCTATCGGGCAGTACTTC. Its translation is CASSTGQVPIGQYF.

The chain employs TRBV27 and TRBJ1-5, with D tentatively TRBD1 (6 bases). V dropped 4 bases and J dropped 0 bases, with 10 bases sitting between them. In germline, CDR1 is MNHEY, CDR2 SMNVEV (reference sequence). The length of the CDR3 is 15 residues. The DNA for the CDR3 is TGTGCCAGCAGTTGGACAGTCCATAGCAATCAGCCCCAGCATTTT. Residues: CASSWTVHSNQPQHF.

The J gene is TRBJ2-3, the V gene TRBV7-3; D remains unclear. The V end was cut by 4 bases, the J end by 6 bases, with 11 bases between. Germline lookup yields CDR1 SGHTA and CDR2 FQGTGA. The CDR3 sequence is 13 residues long. DNA of the CDR3: TGTGCCAGCAGCTCTACCGCCCGGGATACGCAGTATTTT. Translating it yields CASSSTARDTQYF. Drawing the rest from reference TRBV7-3 and TRBJ2-3, the complete variable domain is GAGVSQTPSNKVTEKGKYVELRCDPISGHTALYWYRQSLGQGPEFLIYFQGTGAADDSGLPNDRFFAVRPEGSVSTLKIQRTERGDSAVYLCASSSTARDTQYFGPGTRLTVL.

This clone was seen just once. The gene calls are TRBV2 and TRBJ1-3; 7 bases are shared with TRBD1. The germline V gene encodes CDR1 SNHLY and CDR2 FYNNEI. The length of the CDR3 is 17 residues. Trimming cost V 2 bases and J 0 bases; bases outside gene matches: 7. The DNA for the CDR3 is TGTGCCAGCAGTGAAAGGGGGAGACAGGGCTCTGGAAACACCATATATTTT. Translated: CASSERGRQGSGNTIYF.

The V call is TRBV6-1, the J call TRBJ2-1, with 8 bases aligning to TRBD2. The germline gives CDR1 MNHNS, CDR2 SASEGT. CDR3 length: 15 residues. After removal of 6 bases from V and 12 bases from J, the junction contained 16 bases not matched to a gene. The CDR3 region is CASRASGGLLGGQFF. CDR3 nucleotide sequence: TGTGCCAGCAGGGCCAGCGGGGGACTCCTCGGGGGGCAGTTCTTC.

J is TRBJ2-1 and V is TRBV4-2; the D gene is possibly TRBD1 (6 bases). Germline V CDR1 and CDR2: LGHNA, YNFKEQ. The CDR3 extends over 16 amino acids. V lost 3 bases to trimming and J lost 8 bases, with 20 bases between them. CDR3 protein: CASSHLLGGNVDEQFF. Here the CDR3 DNA reads TGTGCCAGCAGCCACCTCCTAGGGGGAAATGTGGATGAGCAGTTCTTC.

The chain joins TRBV7-9 to TRBJ2-5; a weak D match, TRBD1 (5 bases). The J call may be incorrect, as the DNA end agrees better with TRBJ2-7. The germline CDR1 and CDR2 sequences are SEHNR and FQNEAQ (reference sequence). The CDR3 spans 12 residues. The CDR3 spells CASRADSYEQYF. The DNA for the CDR3 is TGTGCCAGCAGGGCAGACAGCTACGAGCAGTACTTC.

As regards this clone: The limits of the CDR3 on the DNA are not certain, so only TCRdb's listed CDR3 is given. The chain employs TRBV12-1 and TRBJ2-1; the table's D call, TRBD2, was not checked against the DNA. TRBV12-1 is a pseudogene locus. Ends included, the CDR3 has 19 residues. This CDR3 reads CASSFMGEGWAAGANEQFF.

The gene calls are TRBV7-8 and TRBJ1-2; no clear D. V was shortened by 2 bases and J by 6 bases, with 19 bases between the two germline ends. The CDR3 covers 16 residues. Germline CDR1 reads SGHVS; CDR2 reads FQNEAQ. DNA for the CDR3: TGTGCCAGCAGCTTATTGCCGCGAGGGAGTTTTGATGGCTACACCTTC. Its protein product is CASSLLPRGSFDGYTF.

The chain recombines TRBV6-4 with TRBJ2-4, with TRBD1 identical over 9 bases. This CDR3 comprises 17 residues. Trimming took 9 bases from V and 0 from J; bases not matched to a gene: 12. Germline lookup yields CDR1 MRHNA and CDR2 SNTAGT. CDR3 loop: CARRGQGTFLAKNIQYF. CDR3 sequence (DNA): TGTGCCAGAAGGGGACAGGGAACATTTTTAGCCAAAAACATTCAGTACTTC.

This chain links TRBV9 with TRBJ2-7; 9 bases agree with TRBD2. CDR3 length: 15 residues. CDR1 SGDLS and CDR2 YYNGEE come from the germline V gene. After removal of 4 bases from V and 2 bases from J, the junction contained 7 bases not matched to a gene. DNA for the CDR3: TGTGCCAGCAGCCCGTCGGCTAGCGGGGCCTACGAGCAGTACTTC. Amino acid sequence: CASSPSASGAYEQYF.

V is TRBV5-6 and J is TRBJ2-1; the match to TRBD1 covers 8 bases. Germline V gives CDR1 SGHDT, CDR2 YYEEEE. With 5 bases clipped from V and 4 bases from J, the junction kept 17 bases outside the gene matches. The CDR3 extends over 18 amino acids. In DNA form, the CDR3 reads TGTGCCAGCAGTCTATACAGGGGGTTTCGTTCTAGGTACAATGAGCAGTTCTTC. Translated, it gives CASSLYRGFRSRYNEQFF.

This chain links TRBV12-5 with TRBJ1-3; TRBD1 aligns across 7 bases. V was pared by 9 bases and J by 2 bases, with 10 bases of the junction left unmatched. The V gene's germline CDR1 is LGHNT and CDR2 FRNRAP. The CDR3 has 15 residues. As DNA, the CDR3 is TGTGCTAGCGGACCGGGGACAGATGCTGGAAACACCATATATTTT. It is translated as CASGPGTDAGNTIYF.

Comment on this clone: Distinct nucleotide sequences in the sample also encode this CDR3. The genes are TRBV20-1 and TRBJ2-5; possibly TRBD1 for D (6 bases). Germline V CDR1 and CDR2: DFQATT, SNEGSKA (reference sequence). The CDR3 is made up of 11 amino acids. V shed 5 bases and J shed 7 bases, with 11 bases lying between them. The CDR3 sequence is CSAGRGGTQYF. DNA of the CDR3: TGCAGTGCTGGAAGAGGGGGGACCCAGTACTTC.

This clone has just a few counts. This chain joins TRBV7-8 and TRBJ2-7; D might be TRBD2 (5 bases). This CDR3 is built from 13 residues. The V end lost 4 bases, the J end lost 0 bases, and 7 bases lay between the germline ends. Germline values: CDR1 SGHVS, CDR2 FQNEAQ. This CDR3 is CASSYRGSYEQYF. The DNA of the CDR3 is TGTGCCAGCAGCTACCGGGGCTCCTACGAGCAGTACTTC.

This sequence joins TRBV4-1 and TRBJ2-5, with D tentatively TRBD2 (6 bases). The CDR3 is 16 residues long. Germline lookup yields CDR1 MGHRA and CDR2 YSYEKL. Trimming cost V 4 bases and J 5 bases, with 20 bases left between them. CDR3 nucleotide sequence: TGCGCCAGCAGCCGCCTGGGTCTAGCGATAGGGGAGACCCAGTACTTC. Translating gives CASSRLGLAIGETQYF.

The rearrangement uses TRBV20-1 and TRBJ1-2; no reliable D call. The CDR3 has 10 residues. Germline CDR1 is DFQATT and CDR2 is SNEGSKA (reference sequence). Between the trimmed V and J ends, which lost 3 bases and 6 bases, there was a span of 5 bases. CDR3 DNA sequence: TGCAGTGCTAGTTTTAATGGCTACACCTTC. Amino acid sequence: CSASFNGYTF.